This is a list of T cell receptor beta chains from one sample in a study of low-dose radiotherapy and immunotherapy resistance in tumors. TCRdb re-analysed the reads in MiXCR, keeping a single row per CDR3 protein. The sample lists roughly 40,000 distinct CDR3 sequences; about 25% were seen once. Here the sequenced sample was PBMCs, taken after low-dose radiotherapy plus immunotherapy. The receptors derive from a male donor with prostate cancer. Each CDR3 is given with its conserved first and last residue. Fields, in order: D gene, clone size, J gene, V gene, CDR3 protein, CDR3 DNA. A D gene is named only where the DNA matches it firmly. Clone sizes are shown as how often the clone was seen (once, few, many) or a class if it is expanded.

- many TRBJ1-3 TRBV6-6 CASSYSRDIGNTIYF TGTGCCAGCAGTTACTCGAGGGACATCGGAAACACCATATATTTT
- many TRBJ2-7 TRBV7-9 CASSLVDKYEQYF TGTGCCAGCAGCTTAGTGGACAAATACGAGCAGTACTTC
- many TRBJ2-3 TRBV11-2 CASSLGTHNTDTQYF TGTGCCAGCAGCCTCGGGACACACAACACAGATACGCAGTATTTT
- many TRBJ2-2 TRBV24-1 CATTNTGELFF TGTGCCACCACGAACACCGGGGAGCTGTTTTTT
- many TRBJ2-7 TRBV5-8 CASSLAGFIDEQYF TGTGCCAGCAGTCTAGCCGGGTTTATAGACGAGCAGTACTTC
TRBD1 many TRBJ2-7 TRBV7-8 CASSSAGQGFYSYEQYF TGTGCCAGCAGCTCTGCGGGACAGGGGTTTTACTCCTACGAGCAGTACTTC
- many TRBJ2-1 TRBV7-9 CASSLSSLGSYNEQFF TGTGCCAGCAGCTTATCTAGCCTAGGATCCTACAATGAGCAGTTCTTC
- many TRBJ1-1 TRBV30 CAWSVPSLNTEAFF TGTGCCTGGTCAGTTCCCAGCCTGAACACTGAAGCTTTCTTT
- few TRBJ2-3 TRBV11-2 CATTRTPGADTQYF TGTGCCACAACTAGAACGCCGGGGGCAGATACGCAGTATTTT
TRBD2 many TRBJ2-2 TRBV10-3 CAIRQTSGDGELFF TGTGCCATCAGACAGACTAGCGGGGACGGGGAGCTGTTTTTT
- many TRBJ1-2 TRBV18 CASSPDEARGGYTF TGTGCCAGCTCACCCGACGAGGCGCGGGGTGGCTACACCTTC